This is a list of T cell receptor beta chains from one sample in a study of T cells after yellow fever vaccination. TCRdb ran MiXCR on the 5' RACE reads and lists one entry per CDR3 protein. The data show 100,000 to 150,000 distinct CDR3 sequences, 7.4% seen once. The specimen was CD4+ T cells sorted from PBMCs, collected 10 to 11 days after the first yellow fever vaccination. The receptors here all came from a man aged 18 to 30 who received the YFV17D yellow fever vaccine. Each CDR3 is given with its conserved first and last residue. The D gene is left open where the match is weak. The size entry is marked missing in some rows and otherwise reads once, few, many or a size class.

>NA|TRBV7-2|NA|TRBJ1-2
CASSRRELSFRYTF
TGTGCCAGCAGCCGAAGAGAACTGTCGTTTCGCTACACCTTC
>many|TRBV20-1|NA|TRBJ2-1
CSARHQGGNEQFF
TGCAGTGCTAGACATCAGGGGGGGAATGAGCAGTTCTTC
>many|TRBV28|NA|TRBJ1-1
CASSFPSLNTEAFF
TGTGCCAGCAGTTTTCCTTCTCTGAACACTGAAGCTTTCTTT
>many|TRBV5-1|NA|TRBJ2-1
CASSLVGGDTYNEQFF
TGCGCCAGCAGCTTGGTCGGCGGGGATACCTACAATGAGCAGTTCTTC
>few|TRBV27|NA|TRBJ2-1
CARDGHPSSYNEQFF
TGTGCCAGGGATGGACACCCGAGCTCCTACAATGAGCAGTTCTTC
>many|TRBV20-1|TRBD1|TRBJ1-5
CSARGTVNQPQHF
TGCAGTGCTAGGGGGACAGTTAATCAGCCCCAGCATTTT
>many|TRBV29-1|TRBD2|TRBJ2-1
CSAEGLAGRYNEQFF
TGCAGCGCAGAAGGACTAGCGGGGAGGTACAATGAGCAGTTCTTC
>many|TRBV9|NA|TRBJ2-3
CASSSSGSATDTQYF
TGTGCCAGCTCCTCCTCGGGTAGCGCGACAGATACGCAGTATTTT
>many|TRBV7-9|NA|TRBJ1-1
CASSFSASYSNTEAFF
TGTGCCAGCAGCTTTAGCGCAAGTTATTCGAACACTGAAGCTTTCTTT
>many|TRBV15|NA|TRBJ2-3
CATSRGGSDTQYF
TGTGCCACCAGCAGAGGCGGATCAGATACGCAGTATTTT
>many|TRBV5-1|NA|TRBJ1-4
CASSASGGGFEKLFF
TGCGCCAGCAGCGCCTCCGGCGGGGGATTTGAAAAACTGTTTTTT
>many|TRBV5-1|NA|TRBJ1-1
CASSLEGLGTEAFF
TGCGCCAGCAGCTTGGAAGGATTAGGCACTGAAGCTTTCTTT
>many|TRBV11-2|NA|TRBJ1-6
CASSLHPGSNSPLHF
TGTGCCAGCAGCTTACATCCGGGTAGCAATTCACCCCTCCACTTT
>many|TRBV5-6|NA|TRBJ2-3
CASRYRDSTDTQYF
TGTGCCAGCAGATATAGAGACAGCACAGATACGCAGTATTTT
>many|TRBV25-1|NA|TRBJ2-3
CASSAPSGADTQYF
TGTGCCAGCAGTGCCCCCTCAGGTGCGGATACGCAGTATTTT
>NA|TRBV5-8|NA|TRBJ1-1
CAGSPAPDKPTEAFF
TGTGCCGGCAGCCCGGCACCAGACAAGCCTACTGAAGCTTTCTTT
>few|TRBV7-8|NA|TRBJ2-5
CASSLDLGHALETQYF
TGTGCCAGCAGCTTAGATCTTGGACATGCGTTAGAGACCCAGTACTTC
>many|TRBV5-1|TRBD1|TRBJ2-7
CASSLVTQGNEQYF
TGCGCCAGCAGCTTGGTAACACAGGGGAACGAGCAGTACTTC
>few|TRBV11-2|TRBD1|TRBJ1-6
CASSPLTGIYPPLHF
TGTGCCAGCAGCCCGTTGACAGGGATCTACCCACCCCTCCACTTT
>many|TRBV7-2|NA|TRBJ2-5
CASSPLQETQYF
TGTGCCAGCAGTCCCCTCCAAGAGACCCAGTACTTC
>many|TRBV6-5|NA|TRBJ2-1
CASTSPQFPRQFF
TGTGCCAGCACCTCGCCTCAGTTTCCCCGGCAGTTCTTC
>many|TRBV20-1|NA|TRBJ2-5
CSARVGGETQYF
TGCAGTGCTAGAGTCGGGGGAGAGACCCAGTACTTC
>many|TRBV10-2|NA|TRBJ1-1
CASSDGRGWNTEAFF
TGCGCCAGCAGTGATGGCAGGGGATGGAACACTGAAGCTTTCTTT
>few|TRBV5-8|NA|TRBJ1-1
CASSAYQGGDTEAFF
TGTGCCAGCAGCGCCTACCAGGGTGGGGACACTGAAGCTTTCTTT
>many|TRBV5-4|NA|TRBJ1-3
CASSGRGTKGTIYF
TGTGCCAGCAGCGGGAGAGGAACGAAGGGCACCATATATTTT
>NA|TRBV6-2/TRBV6-3|TRBD1|TRBJ1-1
CASTKDPRGLGLGTEAFF
TGTGCCAGCACCAAGGATCCCAGGGGGTTGGGCCTGGGCACTGAAGCTTTCTTT
>many|TRBV5-1|NA|TRBJ2-1
CASSLTGWGQFF
TGCGCCAGCAGCTTGACAGGCTGGGGGCAGTTCTTC
>few|TRBV27|TRBD2|TRBJ2-2
CASSLSGGLTGELFF
TGTGCCAGCAGTTTAAGCGGGGGCCTCACCGGGGAGCTGTTTTTT
>many|TRBV2|NA|TRBJ1-5
CASRSRDRSNQPQHF
TGTGCCAGCCGGAGTAGGGACCGTAGCAATCAGCCCCAGCATTTT
>many|TRBV7-6|NA|TRBJ2-2
CASSPRDLDTGELFF
TGTGCCAGCAGCCCGCGGGACCTAGACACCGGGGAGCTGTTTTTT
>many|TRBV2|NA|TRBJ2-2
CASTETSGFTGELFF
TGTGCCAGCACCGAGACTAGTGGGTTCACCGGGGAGCTGTTTTTT
>many|TRBV12-3/TRBV12-4|NA|TRBJ2-1
CASSFLRYNEQFF
TGTGCCAGCAGTTTCTTAAGATACAATGAGCAGTTCTTC
>many|TRBV20-1|TRBD2|TRBJ2-1
CSARTSQYNEQFF
TGCAGTGCACGGACTAGCCAGTACAATGAGCAGTTCTTC
>many|TRBV18|NA|TRBJ1-1
CASSPQGRRAEAFF
TGTGCCAGCTCACCACAGGGCCGACGGGCTGAAGCTTTCTTT
>many|TRBV5-1|NA|TRBJ2-1
CASSLNRESKGANEQFF
TGCGCCAGCAGCTTGAACAGGGAGTCCAAGGGTGCTAATGAGCAGTTCTTC
>many|TRBV3-1|NA|TRBJ2-3
CASSQAGADTQYF
TGTGCCAGCAGCCAAGCCGGAGCAGATACGCAGTATTTT
>many|TRBV27|NA|TRBJ2-5
CASRSQETQYF
TGTGCCAGCAGGAGTCAAGAGACCCAGTACTTC
>many|TRBV4-3|NA|TRBJ2-6
CASSQAGANVLTF
TGCGCCAGCAGCCAAGCTGGGGCCAACGTCCTGACTTTC
>few|TRBV6-5|TRBD2|TRBJ2-5
CASSWGGTSGGATETQYF
TGTGCCAGCAGTTGGGGAGGGACTAGCGGGGGGGCAACAGAGACCCAGTACTTC
>many|TRBV4-1|NA|TRBJ2-1
CASSQVAHWRQFF
TGCGCCAGCAGCCAAGTAGCCCACTGGAGGCAGTTCTTC
>many|TRBV12-3/TRBV12-4|NA|TRBJ1-5
CASSLGAGYQPQHF
TGTGCCAGCAGTTTAGGGGCGGGTTATCAGCCCCAGCATTTT
>many|TRBV6-2/TRBV6-3|NA|TRBJ2-5
CASSYGSPETQYF
TGTGCCAGCAGTTACGGAAGTCCAGAGACCCAGTACTTC
>many|TRBV7-9|NA|TRBJ2-5
CASSFYGETQYF
TGTGCCAGCAGCTTCTACGGGGAGACCCAGTACTTC
>many|TRBV2|TRBD1|TRBJ1-2
CASTRGTEDGYTF
TGTGCCAGCACCCGAGGGACAGAAGATGGCTACACCTTC
>NA|TRBV19|NA|TRBJ1-5
CASGLQGTGNQPQHF
TGTGCCAGTGGGCTACAGGGTACCGGCAATCAGCCCCAGCATTTT
>many|TRBV6-1|NA|TRBJ1-5
CASILLRWGNQPQHF
TGTGCCAGCATCCTCCTCCGGTGGGGCAATCAGCCCCAGCATTTT
>many|TRBV20-1|NA|TRBJ2-1
CSASQPGVHEQFF
TGCAGTGCTAGCCAGCCTGGGGTCCATGAGCAGTTCTTC
>many|TRBV5-5|TRBD2|TRBJ2-2
CASSLLAANTGELFF
TGTGCCAGCAGCTTGCTAGCGGCGAACACCGGGGAGCTGTTTTTT
>many|TRBV2|NA|TRBJ2-7
CASGEDRDYDEQYF
TGTGCCAGCGGTGAGGACAGGGACTACGACGAGCAGTACTTC
>many|TRBV3-1|TRBD2|TRBJ2-7
CASSPTFGGGANEQYF
TGTGCCAGCAGCCCGACCTTTGGCGGGGGGGCCAACGAGCAGTACTTC
>many|TRBV5-6|TRBD1|TRBJ2-4
CASSPTGQGRRAQYF
TGTGCCAGCAGCCCCACGGGACAGGGCAGAAGGGCTCAGTACTTC
>many|TRBV20-1|TRBD1|TRBJ2-3
CSASKGARTDTQYF
TGCAGTGCTAGTAAGGGGGCTCGCACAGATACGCAGTATTTT
>many|TRBV4-3|TRBD2|TRBJ2-7
CASSQEFKRLAPYEQYF
TGCGCCAGCAGCCAAGAATTCAAGAGACTAGCGCCTTACGAGCAGTACTTC
>once|TRBV11-3|TRBD1|TRBJ2-3
CASSPPGQGVQDTQYF
TGTGCCAGCAGCCCCCCGGGACAGGGAGTCCAGGATACGCAGTATTTT